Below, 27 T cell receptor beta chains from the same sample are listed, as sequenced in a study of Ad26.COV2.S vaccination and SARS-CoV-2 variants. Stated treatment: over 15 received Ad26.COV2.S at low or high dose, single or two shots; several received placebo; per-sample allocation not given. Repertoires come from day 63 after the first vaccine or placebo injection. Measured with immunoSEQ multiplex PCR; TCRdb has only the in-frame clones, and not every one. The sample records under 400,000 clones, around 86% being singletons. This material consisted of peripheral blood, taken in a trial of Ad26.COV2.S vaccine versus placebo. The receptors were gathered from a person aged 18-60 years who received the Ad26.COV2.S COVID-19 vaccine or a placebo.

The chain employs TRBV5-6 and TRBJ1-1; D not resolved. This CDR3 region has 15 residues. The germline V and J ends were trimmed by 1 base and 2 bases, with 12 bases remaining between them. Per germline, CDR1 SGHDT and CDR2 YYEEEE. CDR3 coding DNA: TGTGCCAGCAGCTTGCGTGTCGGACCAAACACTGAAGCTTTCTTT. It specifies CASSLRVGPNTEAFF.

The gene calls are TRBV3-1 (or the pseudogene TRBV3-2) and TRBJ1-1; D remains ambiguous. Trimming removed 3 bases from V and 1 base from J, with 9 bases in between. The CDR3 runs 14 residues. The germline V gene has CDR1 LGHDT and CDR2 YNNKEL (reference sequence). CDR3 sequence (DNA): TGTGCCAGCAGCCAGACTTCCAGGAACACTGAAGCTTTCTTT. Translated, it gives CASSQTSRNTEAFF.

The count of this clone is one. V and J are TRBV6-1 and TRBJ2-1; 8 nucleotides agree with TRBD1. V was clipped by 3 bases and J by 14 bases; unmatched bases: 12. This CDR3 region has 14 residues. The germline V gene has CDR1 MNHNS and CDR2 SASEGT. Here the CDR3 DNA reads TGTGCCAGCAGTGACCGACAGGGGCATCAAGGGGAGTTCTTC. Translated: CASSDRQGHQGEFF.

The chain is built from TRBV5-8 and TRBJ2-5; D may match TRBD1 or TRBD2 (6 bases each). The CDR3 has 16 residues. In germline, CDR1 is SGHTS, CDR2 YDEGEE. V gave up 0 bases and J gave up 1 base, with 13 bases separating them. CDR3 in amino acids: CASSLVSPGAQETQYF. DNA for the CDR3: TGTGCCAGCAGCTTGGTATCCCCGGGGGCCCAAGAGACCCAGTACTTC.

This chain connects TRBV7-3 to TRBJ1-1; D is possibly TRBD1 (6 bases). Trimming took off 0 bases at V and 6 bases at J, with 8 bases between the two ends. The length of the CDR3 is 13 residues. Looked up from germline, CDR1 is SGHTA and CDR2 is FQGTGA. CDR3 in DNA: TGTGCCAGCAGCTTAACGGAGGGGGCTGAAGCTTTCTTT. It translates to CASSLTEGAEAFF. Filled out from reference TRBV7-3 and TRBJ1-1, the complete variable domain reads GAGVSQTPSNKVTEKGKYVELRCDPISGHTALYWYRQSLGQGPEFLIYFQGTGAADDSGLPNDRFFAVRPEGSVSTLKIQRTERGDSAVYLCASSLTEGAEAFFGQGTRLTVV.

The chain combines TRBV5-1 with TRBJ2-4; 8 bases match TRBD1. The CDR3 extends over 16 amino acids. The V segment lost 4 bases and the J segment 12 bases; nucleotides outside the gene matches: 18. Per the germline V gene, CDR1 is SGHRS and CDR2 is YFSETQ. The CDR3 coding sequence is TGCGCCAGCAGCAGCACGACAGGGGCTGGGTGGATGGCTCAGTACTTC. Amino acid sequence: CASSSTTGAGWMAQYF.

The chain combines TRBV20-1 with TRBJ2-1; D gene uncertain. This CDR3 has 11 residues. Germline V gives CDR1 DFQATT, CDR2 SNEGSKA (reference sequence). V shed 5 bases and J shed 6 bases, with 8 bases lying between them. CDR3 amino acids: CSASSVNEQFF. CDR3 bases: TGCAGTGCTTCCTCGGTCAATGAGCAGTTCTTC.

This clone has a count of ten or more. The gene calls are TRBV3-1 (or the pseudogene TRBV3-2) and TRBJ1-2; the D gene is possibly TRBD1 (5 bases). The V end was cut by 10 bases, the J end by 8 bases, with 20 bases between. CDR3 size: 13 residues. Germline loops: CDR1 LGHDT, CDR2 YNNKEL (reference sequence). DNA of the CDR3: TGTGCCACAAATGGGGACCGGGACCGCGGCTACACCTTC. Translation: CATNGDRDRGYTF.

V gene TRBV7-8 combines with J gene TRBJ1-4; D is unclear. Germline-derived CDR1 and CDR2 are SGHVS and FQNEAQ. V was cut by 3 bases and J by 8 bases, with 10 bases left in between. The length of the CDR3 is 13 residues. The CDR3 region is CASSFLVAEKLFF. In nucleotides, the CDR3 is TGTGCCAGCAGCTTCTTGGTTGCAGAAAAACTGTTTTTT.

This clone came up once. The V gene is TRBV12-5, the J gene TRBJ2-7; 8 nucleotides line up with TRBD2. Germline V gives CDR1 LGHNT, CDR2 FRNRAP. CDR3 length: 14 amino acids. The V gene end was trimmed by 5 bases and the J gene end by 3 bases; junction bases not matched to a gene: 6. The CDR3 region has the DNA TGTGCTAGTGGTCCCCGGGAGGGGATCTACGAGCAGTACTTC. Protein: CASGPREGIYEQYF.

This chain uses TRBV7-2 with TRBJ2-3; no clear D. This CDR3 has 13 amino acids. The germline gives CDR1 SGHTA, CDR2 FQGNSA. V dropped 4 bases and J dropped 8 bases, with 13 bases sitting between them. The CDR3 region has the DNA TGTGCCAGCAGCTCCGATCCTCAAGGTACGCAGTATTTT. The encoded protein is CASSSDPQGTQYF.

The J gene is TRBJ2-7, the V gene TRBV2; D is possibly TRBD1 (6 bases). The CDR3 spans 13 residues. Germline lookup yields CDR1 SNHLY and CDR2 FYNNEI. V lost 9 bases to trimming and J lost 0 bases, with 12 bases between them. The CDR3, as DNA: TGTGCCAGTTACCGGGACACCTCCTACGAGCAGTACTTC. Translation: CASYRDTSYEQYF.

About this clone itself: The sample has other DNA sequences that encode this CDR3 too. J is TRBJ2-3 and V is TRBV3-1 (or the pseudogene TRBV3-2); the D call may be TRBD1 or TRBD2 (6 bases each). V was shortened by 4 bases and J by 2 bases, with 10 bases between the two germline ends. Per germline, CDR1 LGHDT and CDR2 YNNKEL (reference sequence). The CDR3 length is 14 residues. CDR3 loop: CASSLRGVTDTQYF. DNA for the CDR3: TGTGCCAGCAGCCTTAGGGGGGTCACAGATACGCAGTATTTT.

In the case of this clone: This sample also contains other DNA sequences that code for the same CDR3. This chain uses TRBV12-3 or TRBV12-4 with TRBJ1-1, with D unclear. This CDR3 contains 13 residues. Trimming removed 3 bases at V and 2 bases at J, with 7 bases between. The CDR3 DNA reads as TGTGCCAGCAGTTTGGGCACAAACACTGAAGCTTTCTTT. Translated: CASSLGTNTEAFF.

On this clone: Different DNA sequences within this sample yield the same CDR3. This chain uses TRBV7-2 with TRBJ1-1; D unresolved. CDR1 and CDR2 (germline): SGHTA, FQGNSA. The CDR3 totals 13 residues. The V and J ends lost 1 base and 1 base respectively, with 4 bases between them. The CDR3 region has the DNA TGTGCCAGCAGCTTAGTTGGGAACACTGAAGCTTTCTTT. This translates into CASSLVGNTEAFF.

The CDR3 here is CASGLGTVREAFF. CDR3 coding DNA: TGTGCTAGTGGTTTGGGGACAGTCCGTGAAGCTTTCTTT. This chain links TRBV12-5 with TRBJ1-1; D perhaps matches TRBD1 (6 bases). Trimming stripped 1 base from V and 7 bases from J, with 10 bases between. Germline-derived CDR1 and CDR2 are LGHNT and FRNRAP. The CDR3 sequence is 13 residues long.

The CDR3 DNA follows: TGTGCCAGCAGTGAGGTGGGGGTGAACACTGAAGCTTTCTTT. Translated: CASSEVGVNTEAFF. The rearrangement joins TRBV2 to TRBJ1-1; TRBD1 is a possible D gene (5 bases). Germline assignment: CDR1 SNHLY and CDR2 FYNNEI. V was cut by 3 bases and J by 0 bases, with 8 bases left in between. CDR3 size: 14 residues.

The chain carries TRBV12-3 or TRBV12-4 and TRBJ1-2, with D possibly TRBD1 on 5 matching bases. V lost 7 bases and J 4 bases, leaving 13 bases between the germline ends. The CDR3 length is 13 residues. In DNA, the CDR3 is TGTGCCAGCACAAAGGGGACTCTCTATGGCTACACCTTC. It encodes CASTKGTLYGYTF.

As DNA, the CDR3 is TGTGCCAGCAGAGGGGACAGGGGGCCCCCTGAAGCTTTCTTT. Translation: CASRGDRGPPEAFF. The chain is built from TRBV6-5 and TRBJ1-1; 12 bases line up with TRBD1. V dropped 6 bases and J dropped 6; count of bases not matched to a gene: 5. Germline-derived CDR1 and CDR2 are MNHEY and SVGAGI. The CDR3 contains 14 residues.

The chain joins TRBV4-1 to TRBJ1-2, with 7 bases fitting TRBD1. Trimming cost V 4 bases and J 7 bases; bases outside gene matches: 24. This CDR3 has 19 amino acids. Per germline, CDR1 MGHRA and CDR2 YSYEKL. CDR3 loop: CASSLITRSLGDRATGYTF. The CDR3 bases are TGCGCCAGCAGCCTAATCACACGAAGCCTTGGGGACAGAGCTACTGGCTACACCTTC.

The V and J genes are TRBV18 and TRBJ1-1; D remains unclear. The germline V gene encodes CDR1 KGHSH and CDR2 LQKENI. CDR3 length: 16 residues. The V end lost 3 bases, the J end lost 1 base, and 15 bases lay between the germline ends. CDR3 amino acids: CASSPLRWEGNTEAFF. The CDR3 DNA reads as TGTGCCAGCTCACCGCTGCGGTGGGAGGGGAACACTGAAGCTTTCTTT.

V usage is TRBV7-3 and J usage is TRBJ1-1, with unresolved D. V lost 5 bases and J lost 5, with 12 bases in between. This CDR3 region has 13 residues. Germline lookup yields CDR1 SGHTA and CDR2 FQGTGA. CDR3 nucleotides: TGTGCCAGCAGCAGAGACCCGGGGACTGAAGCTTTCTTT. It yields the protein CASSRDPGTEAFF.

The DNA of the CDR3 is TGTGCCAGCAGCCCCCCGGGCAGGGGAAATTCACCCCTCCACTTT. This encodes CASSPPGRGNSPLHF. The V and J genes are TRBV11-3 and TRBJ1-6, with D possibly TRBD1 on 6 matching bases. Germline V gives CDR1 SGHNT, CDR2 YENEEA. The CDR3 has 15 amino acids. Trimming stripped 5 bases from V and 7 bases from J, with 15 bases between.

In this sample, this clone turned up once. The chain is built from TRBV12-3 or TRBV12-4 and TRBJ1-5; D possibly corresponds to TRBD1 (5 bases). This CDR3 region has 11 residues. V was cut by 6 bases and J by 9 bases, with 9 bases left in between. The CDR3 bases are TGTGCCAGCAGCCTCGGGGCGCCCCAGCATTTT. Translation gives CASSLGAPQHF.

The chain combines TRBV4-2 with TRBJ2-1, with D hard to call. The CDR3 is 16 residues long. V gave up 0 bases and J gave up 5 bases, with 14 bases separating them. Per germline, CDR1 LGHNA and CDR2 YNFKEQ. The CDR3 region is CASSQEPARAHNEQFF. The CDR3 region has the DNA TGTGCCAGCAGCCAAGAGCCGGCTCGCGCTCACAATGAGCAGTTCTTC.

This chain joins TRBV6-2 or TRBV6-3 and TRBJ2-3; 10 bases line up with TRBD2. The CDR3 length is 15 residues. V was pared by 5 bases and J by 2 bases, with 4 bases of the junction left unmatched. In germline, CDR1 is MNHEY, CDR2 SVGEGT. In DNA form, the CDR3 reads TGTGCCAGCAGTCGTCTAGCGGGAGACACAGATACGCAGTATTTT. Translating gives CASSRLAGDTDTQYF.

The CDR3 region is CASSSSGETQYF. Here the CDR3 DNA reads TGTGCCAGCAGCTCCTCGGGGGAGACCCAGTACTTC. The rearrangement links TRBV7-2 to TRBJ2-5, with D possibly being TRBD2 (5 bases). V was trimmed by 4 bases and J by 5 bases, leaving 8 bases between them. Germline V CDR1 and CDR2: SGHTA, FQGNSA. The CDR3 totals 12 residues.